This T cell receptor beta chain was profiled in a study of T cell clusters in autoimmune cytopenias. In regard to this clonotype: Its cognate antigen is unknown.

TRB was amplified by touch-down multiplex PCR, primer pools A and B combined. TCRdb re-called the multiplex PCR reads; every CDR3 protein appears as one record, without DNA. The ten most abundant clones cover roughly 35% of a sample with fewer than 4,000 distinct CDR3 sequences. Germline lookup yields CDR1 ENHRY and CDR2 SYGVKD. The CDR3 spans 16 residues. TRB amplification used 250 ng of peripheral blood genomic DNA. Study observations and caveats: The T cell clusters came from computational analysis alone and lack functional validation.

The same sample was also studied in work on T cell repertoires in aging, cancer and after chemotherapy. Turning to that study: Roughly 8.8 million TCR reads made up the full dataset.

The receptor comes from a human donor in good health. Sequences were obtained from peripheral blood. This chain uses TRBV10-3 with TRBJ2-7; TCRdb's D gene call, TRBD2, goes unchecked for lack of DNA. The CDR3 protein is CAISVTTGSSPYEQYF.